The T cell receptor (beta chain) described here comes from a study of T cells in Graves' hyperthyroidism and ophthalmopathy. Study-level points and caveats: Blood also showed most of the thyroid clonotypes that were expanded above 0.001. Ophthalmopathy cases were set apart from stable hyperthyroidism by a 13 V-J model. Model predictions of ophthalmopathy came a median approximately 6.2 months before onset.

RNA transcripts yielded amplified TCR beta CDR3 regions. HTBI primers were employed in a first-round RT-PCR of the TCR CDR3. Using its own MiXCR run on the multiplex PCR reads, TCRdb lists one record per CDR3 protein. The data hold about 570,000 distinct CDR3 sequences, with about 43% observed a single time. Used for diagnoses were clinical symptoms, serum thyroxine and TRAb, thyroid ultrasound and orbital computed tomography. This clonotype was seen repeatedly, ten times or more. Its antigen is not known. Sequencing was performed on peripheral blood or thyroid tissue (not recorded which). This receptor was obtained from an adult woman with Graves' disease, either hyperthyroidism or ophthalmopathy (not recorded which).

The CDR3 protein is CASSRIGGTKETQYF. CDR3 nucleotide sequence: TGTGCCAGCAGCAGGATCGGGGGGACAAAAGAGACCCAGTACTTC. This chain uses TRBV7-9 with TRBJ2-5; possible D gene TRBD2, 7 bases. The V gene's germline CDR1 is SEHNR and CDR2 FQNEAQ (reference sequence). The CDR3 is made up of 15 amino acids. Trimming took off 5 bases at V and 3 bases at J, with 16 bases between the two ends.